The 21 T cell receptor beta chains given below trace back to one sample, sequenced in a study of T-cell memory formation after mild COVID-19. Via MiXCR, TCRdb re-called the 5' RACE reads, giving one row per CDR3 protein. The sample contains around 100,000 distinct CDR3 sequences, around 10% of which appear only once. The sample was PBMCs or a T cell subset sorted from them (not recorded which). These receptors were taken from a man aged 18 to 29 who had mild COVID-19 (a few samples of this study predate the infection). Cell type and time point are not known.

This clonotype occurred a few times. The CDR3 reads CASSPMGAVGGAGEQFF. In DNA, the CDR3 is TGTGCCAGCAGTCCCATGGGGGCGGTGGGAGGGGCCGGTGAGCAGTTCTTC. This sequence joins TRBV12-3 or TRBV12-4 and TRBJ2-1; D is perhaps TRBD2 (7 bases). With 5 bases removed from V and 9 bases from J, the gap between germline ends came to 26 bases. The length of the CDR3 is 17 residues.

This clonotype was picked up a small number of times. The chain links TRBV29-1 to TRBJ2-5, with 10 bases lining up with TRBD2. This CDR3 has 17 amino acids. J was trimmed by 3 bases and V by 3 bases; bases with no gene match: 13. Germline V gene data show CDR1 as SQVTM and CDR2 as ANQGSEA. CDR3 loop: CSVDEASGGLREETQYF. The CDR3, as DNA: TGCAGCGTTGACGAGGCTAGCGGGGGTTTGAGGGAAGAGACCCAGTACTTC.

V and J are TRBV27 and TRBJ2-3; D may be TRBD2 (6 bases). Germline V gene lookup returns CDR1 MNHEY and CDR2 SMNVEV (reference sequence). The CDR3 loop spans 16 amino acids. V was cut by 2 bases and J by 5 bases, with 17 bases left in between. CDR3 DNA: TGTGCCAGCAGTTTAGGCGTGTCTAGCGTGAGAGATACGCAGTATTTT. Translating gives CASSLGVSSVRDTQYF.

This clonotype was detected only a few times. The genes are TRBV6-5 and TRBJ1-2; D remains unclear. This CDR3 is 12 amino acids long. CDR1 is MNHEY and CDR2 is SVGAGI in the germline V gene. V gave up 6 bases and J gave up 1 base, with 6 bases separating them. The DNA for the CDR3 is TGTGCCAGCAGAGGACTTAACTATGGCTACACCTTC. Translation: CASRGLNYGYTF.

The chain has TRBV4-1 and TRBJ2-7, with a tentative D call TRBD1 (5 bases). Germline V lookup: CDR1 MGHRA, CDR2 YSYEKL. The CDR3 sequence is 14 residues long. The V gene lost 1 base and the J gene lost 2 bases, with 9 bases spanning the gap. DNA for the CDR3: TGCGCCAGCAGCCAAGCAACAGGAACCTACGAGCAGTACTTC. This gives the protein CASSQATGTYEQYF.

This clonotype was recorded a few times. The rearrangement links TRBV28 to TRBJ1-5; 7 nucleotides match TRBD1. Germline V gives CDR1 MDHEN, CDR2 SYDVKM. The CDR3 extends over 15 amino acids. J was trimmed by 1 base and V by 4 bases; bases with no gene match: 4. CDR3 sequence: CASSSSRGSNQPQHF. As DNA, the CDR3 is TGTGCCAGCAGTTCAAGCAGGGGGAGCAATCAGCCCCAGCATTTT.

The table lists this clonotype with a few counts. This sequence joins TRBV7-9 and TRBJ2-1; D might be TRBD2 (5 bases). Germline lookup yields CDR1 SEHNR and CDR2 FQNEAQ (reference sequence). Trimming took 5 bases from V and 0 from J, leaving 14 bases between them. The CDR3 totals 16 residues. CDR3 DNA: TGTGCCAGCAGCCCGCCCAGAAGCGGCTCCTACAATGAGCAGTTCTTC. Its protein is CASSPPRSGSYNEQFF. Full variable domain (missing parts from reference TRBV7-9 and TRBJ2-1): DTGVSQNPRHKITKRGQNVTFRCDPISEHNRLYWYRQTLGQGPEFLTYFQNEAQLEKSRLLSDRFSAERPKGSFSTLEIQRTEQGDSAMYLCASSPPRSGSYNEQFFGPGTRLTVL.

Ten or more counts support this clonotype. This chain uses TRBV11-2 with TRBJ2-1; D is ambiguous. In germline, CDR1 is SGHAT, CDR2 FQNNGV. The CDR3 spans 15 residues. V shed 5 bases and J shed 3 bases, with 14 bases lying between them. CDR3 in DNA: TGTGCCAGCAGCCCCGCCTCTAGGGACTACAATGAGCAGTTCTTC. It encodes CASSPASRDYNEQFF.

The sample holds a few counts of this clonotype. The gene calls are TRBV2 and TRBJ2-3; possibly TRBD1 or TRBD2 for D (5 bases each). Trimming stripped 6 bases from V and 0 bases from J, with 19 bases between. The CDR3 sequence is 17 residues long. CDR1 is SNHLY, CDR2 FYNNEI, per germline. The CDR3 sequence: CASSMGIGDGSTDTQYF. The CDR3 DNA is TGTGCCAGCAGCATGGGTATCGGGGACGGAAGCACAGATACGCAGTATTTT.

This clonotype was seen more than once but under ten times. CDR3 residues: CASSYKIREKLFF. CDR3 nucleotide sequence: TGTGCCAGCAGTTACAAGATTCGTGAAAAACTGTTTTTT. The rearrangement links TRBV6-6 to TRBJ1-4; no clear D. The CDR3 contains 13 residues. Germline values: CDR1 MNHNY, CDR2 SVGAGI (reference sequence). The V end was cut by 2 bases, the J end by 7 bases, with 8 bases between.

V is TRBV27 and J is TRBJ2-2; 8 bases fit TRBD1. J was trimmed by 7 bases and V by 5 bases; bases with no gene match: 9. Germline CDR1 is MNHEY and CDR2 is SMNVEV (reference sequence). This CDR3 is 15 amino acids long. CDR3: CASSPIGQGSGELFF. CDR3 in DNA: TGTGCCAGCAGTCCGATCGGACAGGGTAGCGGGGAGCTGTTTTTT.

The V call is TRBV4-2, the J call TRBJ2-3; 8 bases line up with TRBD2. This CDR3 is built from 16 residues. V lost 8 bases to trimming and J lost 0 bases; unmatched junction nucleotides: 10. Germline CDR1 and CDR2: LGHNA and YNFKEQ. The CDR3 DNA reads TGTGCCAGCGGAACTGAACTAGCGGCTAGCACAGATACGCAGTATTTT. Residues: CASGTELAASTDTQYF.

The CDR3: CASTWTGMDTEAFF. For the CDR3, the DNA is TGCGCCAGCACCTGGACAGGGATGGACACTGAAGCTTTCTTT. The rearrangement uses TRBV10-2 and TRBJ1-1; 8 nucleotides agree with TRBD1. The CDR3 is made up of 14 amino acids. Germline lookup yields CDR1 WSHSY and CDR2 SAAADI. With V trimmed by 7 bases and J by 3 bases, 7 bases remained unmatched.

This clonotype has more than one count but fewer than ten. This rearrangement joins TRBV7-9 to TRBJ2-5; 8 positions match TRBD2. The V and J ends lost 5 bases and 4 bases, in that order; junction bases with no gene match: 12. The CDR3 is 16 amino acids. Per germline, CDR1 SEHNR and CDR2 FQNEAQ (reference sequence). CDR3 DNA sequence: TGTGCCAGCAGCCCCCGAGAGCGGGGGAGATCAGAGACCCAGTACTTC. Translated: CASSPRERGRSETQYF.

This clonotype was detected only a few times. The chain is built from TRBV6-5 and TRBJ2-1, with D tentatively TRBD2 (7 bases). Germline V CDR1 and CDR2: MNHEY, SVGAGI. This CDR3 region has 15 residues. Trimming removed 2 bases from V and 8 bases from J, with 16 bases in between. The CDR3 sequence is CASSYRAGGGDEQFF. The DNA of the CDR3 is TGTGCCAGCAGTTACCGGGCGGGCGGGGGCGATGAGCAGTTCTTC.

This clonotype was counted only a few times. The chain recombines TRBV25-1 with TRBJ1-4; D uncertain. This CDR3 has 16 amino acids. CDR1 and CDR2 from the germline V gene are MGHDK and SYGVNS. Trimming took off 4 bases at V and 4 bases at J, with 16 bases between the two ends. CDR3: CASSGGVGPYNEKLFF. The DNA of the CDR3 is TGTGCCAGCAGTGGTGGGGTTGGCCCTTATAATGAAAAACTGTTTTTT. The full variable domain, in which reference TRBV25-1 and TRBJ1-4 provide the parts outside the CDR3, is EADIYQTPRYLVIGTGKKITLECSQTMGHDKMYWYQQDPGMELHLIHYSYGVNSTEKGDLSSESTVSRIRTEHFPLTLESARPSHTSQYLCASSGGVGPYNEKLFFGSGTQLSVL.

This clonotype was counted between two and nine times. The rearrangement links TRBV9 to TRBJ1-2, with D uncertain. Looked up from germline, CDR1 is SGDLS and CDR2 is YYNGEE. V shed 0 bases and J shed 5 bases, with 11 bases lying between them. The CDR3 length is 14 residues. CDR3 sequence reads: CASSVAQSPYGYTF. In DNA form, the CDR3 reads TGTGCCAGCAGCGTAGCCCAGTCCCCTTATGGCTACACCTTC. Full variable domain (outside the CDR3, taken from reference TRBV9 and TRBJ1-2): DSGVTQTPKHLITATGQRVTLRCSPRSGDLSVYWYQQSLDQGLQFLIQYYNGEERAKGNILERFSAQQFPDLHSELNLSSLELGDSALYFCASSVAQSPYGYTFGSGTRLTVV.

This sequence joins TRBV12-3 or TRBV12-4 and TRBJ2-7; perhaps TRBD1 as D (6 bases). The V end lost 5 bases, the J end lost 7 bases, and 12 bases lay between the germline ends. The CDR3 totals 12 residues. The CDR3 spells CASSPGAGEQYF. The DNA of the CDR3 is TGTGCCAGCAGTCCAGGGGCAGGGGAGCAGTACTTC.

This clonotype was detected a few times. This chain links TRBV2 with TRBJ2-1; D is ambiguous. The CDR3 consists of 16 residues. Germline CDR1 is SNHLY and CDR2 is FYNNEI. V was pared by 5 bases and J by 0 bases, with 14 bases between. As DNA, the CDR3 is TGTGCCAGCAGTTCCACGGACCAGAGCTCCTACAATGAGCAGTTCTTC. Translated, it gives CASSSTDQSSYNEQFF.

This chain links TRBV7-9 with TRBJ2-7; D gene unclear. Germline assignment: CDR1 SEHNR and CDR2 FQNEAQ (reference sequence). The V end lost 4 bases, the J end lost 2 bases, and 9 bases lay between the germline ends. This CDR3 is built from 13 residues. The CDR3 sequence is CASSYSATYEQYF. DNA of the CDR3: TGTGCCAGCAGCTACTCTGCTACCTACGAGCAGTACTTC.

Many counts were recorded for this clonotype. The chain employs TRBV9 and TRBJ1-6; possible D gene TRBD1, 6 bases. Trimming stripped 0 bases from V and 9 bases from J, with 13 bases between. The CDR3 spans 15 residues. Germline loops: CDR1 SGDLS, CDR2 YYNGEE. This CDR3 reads CASSVAYRETSPLHF. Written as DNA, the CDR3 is TGTGCCAGCAGCGTAGCGTACAGGGAGACTTCACCCCTCCACTTT.